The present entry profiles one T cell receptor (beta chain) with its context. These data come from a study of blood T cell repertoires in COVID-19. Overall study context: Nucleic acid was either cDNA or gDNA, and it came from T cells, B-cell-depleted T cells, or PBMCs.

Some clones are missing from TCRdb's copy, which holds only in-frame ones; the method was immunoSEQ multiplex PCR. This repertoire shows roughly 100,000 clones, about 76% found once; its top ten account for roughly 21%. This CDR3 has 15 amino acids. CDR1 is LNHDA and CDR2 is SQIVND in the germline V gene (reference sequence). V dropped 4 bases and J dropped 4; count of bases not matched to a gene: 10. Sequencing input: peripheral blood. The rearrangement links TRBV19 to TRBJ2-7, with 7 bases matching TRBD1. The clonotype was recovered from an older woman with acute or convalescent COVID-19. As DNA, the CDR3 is TGTGCCAGTAGTAAGTACGGGGACAGTGGGTACGAGCAGTACTTC. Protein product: CASSKYGDSGYEQYF.